This T cell receptor (beta chain) stems from a study of cytomegalovirus exposure and HLA in healthy donors. Overall study findings and caveats: Sequencing had likely introduced a cluster of highly shared sequence variants as an artifact. A later analysis found most CMV-associated TCR beta chains apparently HLA-restricted.

J lost 9 bases, V lost 5 bases, and 12 bases had no gene match. This CDR3 comprises 15 residues. In germline, CDR1 is MDHEN, CDR2 SYDVKM. This PCR relied on a set of 60 Vbeta primers and 13 Jbeta primers. This table comes from immunoSEQ multiplex PCR, and its TCRdb copy is limited to in-frame clones, with some not included. The data contain 150,000 to 200,000 clones, roughly 77% of them singletons. To note about this clone: What it binds is unknown.

Sequenced sample: PBMCs. This chain uses TRBV28 with TRBJ1-1; TRBD1 matches at 10 bases. The receptor was isolated from a woman in her forties or fifties in good health and CMV-seronegative. The CDR3 here is CASSLQTGGAGKAFF. The CDR3 bases are TGTGCCAGCAGTCTCCAGACAGGGGGCGCAGGTAAAGCTTTCTTT. Together with reference TRBV28 and TRBJ1-1, the CDR3 gives the full variable domain: DVKVTQSSRYLVKRTGEKVFLECVQDMDHENMFWYRQDPGLGLRLIYFSYDVKMKEKGDIPEGYSVSREKKERFSLILESASTNQTSMYLCASSLQTGGAGKAFFGQGTRLTVV.